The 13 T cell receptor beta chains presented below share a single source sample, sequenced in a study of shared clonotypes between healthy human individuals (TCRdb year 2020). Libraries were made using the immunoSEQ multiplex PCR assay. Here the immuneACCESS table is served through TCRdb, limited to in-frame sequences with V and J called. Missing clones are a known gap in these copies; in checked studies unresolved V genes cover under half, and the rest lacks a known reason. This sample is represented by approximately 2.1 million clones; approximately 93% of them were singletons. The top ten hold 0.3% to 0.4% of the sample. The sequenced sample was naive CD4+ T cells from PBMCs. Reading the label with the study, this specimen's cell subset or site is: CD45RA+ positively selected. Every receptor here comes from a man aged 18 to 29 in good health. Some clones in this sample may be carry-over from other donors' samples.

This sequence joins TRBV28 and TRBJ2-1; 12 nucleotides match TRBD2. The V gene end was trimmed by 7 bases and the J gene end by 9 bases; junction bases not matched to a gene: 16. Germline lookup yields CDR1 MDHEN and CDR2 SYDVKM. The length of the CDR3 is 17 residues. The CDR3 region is CASIDLGLAGGFAEQFF. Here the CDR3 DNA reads TGTGCCAGCATCGATCTTGGGCTAGCGGGAGGGTTTGCTGAGCAGTTCTTC. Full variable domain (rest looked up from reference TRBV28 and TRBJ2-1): DVKVTQSSRYLVKRTGEKVFLECVQDMDHENMFWYRQDPGLGLRLIYFSYDVKMKEKGDIPEGYSVSREKKERFSLILESASTNQTSMYLCASIDLGLAGGFAEQFFGPGTRLTVL.

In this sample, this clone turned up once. The CDR3 here is CASSSSLGDTQYF. In DNA form, the CDR3 reads TGTGCCAGCTCATCCTCCCTCGGAGATACGCAGTATTTT. The chain joins TRBV18 to TRBJ2-3; D unclear. Trimming pared 5 bases from V and 5 bases from J, leaving 11 bases between. Per germline, CDR1 KGHSH and CDR2 LQKENI. The CDR3 runs to 13 residues.

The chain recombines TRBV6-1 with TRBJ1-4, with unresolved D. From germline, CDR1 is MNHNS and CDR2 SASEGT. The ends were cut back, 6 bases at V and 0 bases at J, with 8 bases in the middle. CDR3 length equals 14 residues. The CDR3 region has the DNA TGTGCCAGCAGCCCCTTTGCAACTAATGAAAAACTGTTTTTT. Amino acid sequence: CASSPFATNEKLFF.

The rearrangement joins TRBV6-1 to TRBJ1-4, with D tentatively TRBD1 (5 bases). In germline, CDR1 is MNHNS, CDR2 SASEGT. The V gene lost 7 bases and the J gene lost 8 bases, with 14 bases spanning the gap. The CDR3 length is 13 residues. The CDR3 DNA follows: TGTGCCAGCACCCGGGACCGTTCGGAAAAACTGTTTTTT. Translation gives CASTRDRSEKLFF.

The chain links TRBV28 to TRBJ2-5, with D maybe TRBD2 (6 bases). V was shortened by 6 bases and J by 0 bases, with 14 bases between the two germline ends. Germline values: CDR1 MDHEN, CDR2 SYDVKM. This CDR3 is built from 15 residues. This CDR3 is CASRGGGGYQETQYF. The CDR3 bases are TGTGCCAGCAGGGGCGGTGGGGGGTACCAAGAGACCCAGTACTTC.

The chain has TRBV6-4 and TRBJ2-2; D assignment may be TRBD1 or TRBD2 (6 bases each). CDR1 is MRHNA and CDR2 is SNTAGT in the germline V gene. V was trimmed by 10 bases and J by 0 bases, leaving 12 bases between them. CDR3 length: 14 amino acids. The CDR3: CATGAQPNTGELFF. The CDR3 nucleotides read TGTGCCACGGGGGCCCAGCCGAACACCGGGGAGCTGTTTTTT.

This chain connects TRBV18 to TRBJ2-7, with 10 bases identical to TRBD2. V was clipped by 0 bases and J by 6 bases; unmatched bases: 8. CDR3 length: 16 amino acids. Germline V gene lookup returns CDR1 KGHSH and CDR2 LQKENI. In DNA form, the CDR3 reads TGTGCCAGCTCACCACCCAGCGGGAGGGCCCATGGCGAGCAGTACTTC. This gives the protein CASSPPSGRAHGEQYF.

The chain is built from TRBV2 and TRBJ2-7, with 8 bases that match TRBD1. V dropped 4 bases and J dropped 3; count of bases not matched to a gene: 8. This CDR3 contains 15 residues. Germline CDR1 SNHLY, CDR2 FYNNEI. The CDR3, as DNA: TGTGCCAGCAGTGCCGAGACAGGGGTCCTCTACGAGCAGTACTTC. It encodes CASSAETGVLYEQYF. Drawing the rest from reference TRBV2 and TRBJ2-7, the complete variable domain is EPEVTQTPSHQVTQMGQEVILRCVPISNHLYFYWYRQILGQKVEFLVSFYNNEISEKSEIFDDQFSVERPDGSNFTLKIRSTKLEDSAMYFCASSAETGVLYEQYFGPGTRLTVT.

CDR3 nucleotides: TGCGCCAGCAGCCGGGAATCTAGCGGGGCTACCTCCTACAATGAGCAGTTCTTC. This codes for CASSRESSGATSYNEQFF. The chain combines TRBV4-1 with TRBJ2-1; 9 nucleotides match TRBD2. The CDR3 is 18 amino acids. V trimming: 4 bases; J trimming: 0 bases; junction bases outside the gene matches: 10. Germline CDR1 and CDR2: MGHRA and YSYEKL.

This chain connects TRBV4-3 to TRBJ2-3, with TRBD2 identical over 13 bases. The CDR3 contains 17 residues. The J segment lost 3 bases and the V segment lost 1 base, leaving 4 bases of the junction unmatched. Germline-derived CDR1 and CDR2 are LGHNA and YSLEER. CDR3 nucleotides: TGCGCCAGCAGCCAAGGGACTAGCGGGAGTGCAACAGATACGCAGTATTTT. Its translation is CASSQGTSGSATDTQYF.

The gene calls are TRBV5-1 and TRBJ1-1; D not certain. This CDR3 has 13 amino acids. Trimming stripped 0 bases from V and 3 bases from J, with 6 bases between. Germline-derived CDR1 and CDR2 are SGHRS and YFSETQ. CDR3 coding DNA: TGCGCCAGCAGCTTGGAGGCGCACACTGAAGCTTTCTTT. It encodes CASSLEAHTEAFF. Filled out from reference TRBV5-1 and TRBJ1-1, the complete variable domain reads KAGVTQTPRYLIKTRGQQVTLSCSPISGHRSVSWYQQTPGQGLQFLFEYFSETQRNKGNFPGRFSGRQFSNSRSEMNVSTLELGDSALYLCASSLEAHTEAFFGQGTRLTVV.

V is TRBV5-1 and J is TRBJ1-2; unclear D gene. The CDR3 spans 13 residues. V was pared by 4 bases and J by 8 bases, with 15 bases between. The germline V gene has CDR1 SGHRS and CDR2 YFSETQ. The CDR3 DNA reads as TGCGCCAGCAGCAACGGGAGAGCAGACGGCTACACCTTC. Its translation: CASSNGRADGYTF.

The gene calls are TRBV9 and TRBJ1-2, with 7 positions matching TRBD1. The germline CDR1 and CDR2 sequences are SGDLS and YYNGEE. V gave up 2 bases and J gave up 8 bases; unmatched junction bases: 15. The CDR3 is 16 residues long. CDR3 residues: CASSVMAGTALGGYTF. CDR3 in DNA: TGTGCCAGCAGCGTGATGGCCGGGACAGCCCTAGGGGGCTACACCTTC. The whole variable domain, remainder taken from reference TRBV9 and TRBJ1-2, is DSGVTQTPKHLITATGQRVTLRCSPRSGDLSVYWYQQSLDQGLQFLIQYYNGEERAKGNILERFSAQQFPDLHSELNLSSLELGDSALYFCASSVMAGTALGGYTFGSGTRLTVV.